This entry lists 17 T cell receptor beta chains sequenced from one sample in a study of cytomegalovirus exposure and HLA in healthy donors. It was with 60 Vbeta and 13 Jbeta primers that the PCR ran. The data were produced by immunoSEQ multiplex PCR, yet TCRdb's version contains in-frame clones alone and is incomplete. The sample records 150,000 to 200,000 clones, more than 65% being singletons. The sample was PBMCs. All receptors come from a man aged 25 to 45 in good health and CMV-seronegative.

This chain connects TRBV20-1 to TRBJ2-3, with a possible D match to TRBD2 (5 bases). Germline-derived CDR1 and CDR2 are DFQATT and SNEGSKA (reference sequence). The CDR3 is made up of 11 amino acids. The CDR3 DNA reads TGCAGCGGGGAGTCGGCAGATACGCAGTATTTT. Its translation: CSGESADTQYF.

The chain links TRBV7-9 to TRBJ2-7; 7 positions match TRBD1. The germline V gene has CDR1 SEHNR and CDR2 FQNEAQ (reference sequence). Trimming at V came to 5 bases and at J to 3 bases, leaving 7 bases not matched to a gene. This CDR3 spans 14 amino acids. CDR3 sequence reads: CASSLRDRNYEQYF. CDR3 DNA: TGTGCCAGCAGCCTCCGGGACAGAAACTACGAGCAGTACTTC.

The CDR3 sequence: CASSLAGGLQPQHF. Written as DNA, the CDR3 is TGCGCCAGCAGCTTGGCCGGGGGGCTTCAGCCCCAGCATTTT. J is TRBJ1-5 and V is TRBV5-1; possibly TRBD1 for D (6 bases). From germline, CDR1 is SGHRS and CDR2 YFSETQ. Trimming took 0 bases from V and 6 from J, leaving 10 bases between them. This CDR3 has 14 residues.

The chain couples TRBV4-3 to TRBJ1-4; 10 bases align to TRBD1. Germline V gives CDR1 LGHNA, CDR2 YSLEER. This CDR3 is 16 amino acids long. J lost 10 bases, V lost 0 bases, and 8 bases had no gene match. The CDR3, as DNA: TGCGCCAGCAGCCAAGAAAGTGACAGGGGGCTTGGAAAACTGTTTTTT. Amino acid sequence: CASSQESDRGLGKLFF.

The genes are TRBV6-4 and TRBJ2-3; a possible D gene is TRBD2 (5 bases). The CDR3 runs 15 residues. With 0 bases removed from V and 0 bases from J, the gap between germline ends came to 7 bases. Germline lookup yields CDR1 MRHNA and CDR2 SNTAGT. In DNA, the CDR3 is TGTGCCAGCAGTGACTCAGCGGCTAGCACAGATACGCAGTATTTT. Translated, it gives CASSDSAASTDTQYF.

The chain links TRBV10-2 to TRBJ2-1, with D tentatively TRBD2 (5 bases). V was shortened by 7 bases and J by 9 bases, with 22 bases between the two germline ends. CDR1 WSHSY and CDR2 SAAADI come from the germline V gene. This CDR3 is 15 amino acids long. The CDR3 region is CASIKGHTGKVEQFF. The CDR3 coding sequence is TGCGCCAGCATAAAGGGCCATACCGGGAAGGTTGAGCAGTTCTTC.

The rearrangement joins TRBV6-5 to TRBJ1-2; TRBD1 matches 8 bases. The CDR3 spans 14 residues. The V segment lost 4 bases and the J segment 4 bases; nucleotides outside the gene matches: 5. The germline V gene encodes CDR1 MNHEY and CDR2 SVGAGI. CDR3 region: CASSSTGAGYGYTF. The CDR3 nucleotides are TGTGCCAGCAGTTCGACAGGGGCCGGCTATGGCTACACCTTC.

This clone was seen only once. This chain uses TRBV19 with TRBJ1-1; the D is unclear. This CDR3 has 14 amino acids. Trimming shortened V by 5 bases and J by 2 bases, and 12 bases separated the two germline ends. Germline V gives CDR1 LNHDA, CDR2 SQIVND (reference sequence). The CDR3 protein is CASSFRHPNTEAFF. For the CDR3, the DNA is TGTGCCAGTAGTTTTAGACACCCTAACACTGAAGCTTTCTTT.

V is TRBV28 and J is TRBJ1-5; 7 positions match TRBD1. The CDR3 spans 14 residues. The V gene end was trimmed by 7 bases and the J gene end by 10 bases; junction bases not matched to a gene: 13. Germline V gene lookup returns CDR1 MDHEN and CDR2 SYDVKM. The CDR3 sequence is CASTLGGELGPQHF. CDR3 in DNA: TGTGCCAGCACCCTAGGGGGCGAATTAGGTCCCCAGCATTTT.

This chain connects TRBV5-4 to TRBJ2-2; D might be TRBD2 (6 bases). V gave up 9 bases and J gave up 1 base, with 13 bases separating them. Germline CDR1 SGHNT, CDR2 YYREEE (reference sequence). This CDR3 spans 14 amino acids. The CDR3 region is CATLVGGNTGELFF. In DNA form, the CDR3 reads TGTGCCACCCTCGTGGGGGGGAACACCGGGGAGCTGTTTTTT.

The genes are TRBV7-9 and TRBJ2-5, with 13 positions matching TRBD2. V was clipped by 3 bases and J by 3 bases; unmatched bases: 10. This CDR3 has 18 residues. The germline V gene has CDR1 SEHNR and CDR2 FQNEAQ (reference sequence). CDR3 protein: CASSLRITSGGVKETQYF. DNA of the CDR3: TGTGCCAGCAGCTTGCGAATAACTAGCGGGGGGGTTAAAGAGACCCAGTACTTC.

V and J are TRBV9 and TRBJ2-7; tentatively, D is TRBD1 (6 bases). With 0 bases removed from V and 6 bases from J, the gap between germline ends came to 19 bases. CDR1 and CDR2 from the germline V gene are SGDLS and YYNGEE. This CDR3 has 16 amino acids. In DNA form, the CDR3 reads TGTGCCAGCAGCGTAGCCGGGTCAGGGGCCTTCTCCGAGCAGTACTTC. It codes for CASSVAGSGAFSEQYF.

The chain employs TRBV28 and TRBJ1-2; D is unresolved. Germline values: CDR1 MDHEN, CDR2 SYDVKM. The ends were cut back, 10 bases at V and 4 bases at J, with 22 bases in the middle. CDR3 length equals 15 residues. The chain's CDR3 is CATLSNVRSVYGYTF. As DNA, the CDR3 is TGTGCCACACTTTCTAACGTCCGGAGCGTCTATGGCTACACCTTC.

V gene TRBV7-3 combines with J gene TRBJ2-5, with 7 bases fitting TRBD1. Per the germline V gene, CDR1 is SGHTA and CDR2 is FQGTGA. J lost 5 bases, V lost 2 bases, and 11 bases had no gene match. CDR3 length: 16 amino acids. DNA of the CDR3: TGTGCCAGCAGCTTAGGGCAACAGGGGTTGGGGGAGACCCAGTACTTC. It translates to CASSLGQQGLGETQYF.

The chain couples TRBV7-8 to TRBJ2-1; D may be TRBD2 (5 bases). CDR1 is SGHVS and CDR2 is FQNEAQ in the germline V gene. CDR3 size: 14 residues. The V end lost 5 bases, the J end lost 3 bases, and 11 bases lay between the germline ends. As DNA, the CDR3 is TGTGCCAGCAGCATTCCCGGGGTCTACAATGAGCAGTTCTTC. Translated: CASSIPGVYNEQFF. Full variable domain (remainder filled in from reference TRBV7-8 and TRBJ2-1): GAGVSQSPRYKVAKRGQDVALRCDPISGHVSLFWYQQALGQGPEFLTYFQNEAQLDKSGLPSDRFFAERPEGSVSTLKIQRTQQEDSAVYLCASSIPGVYNEQFFGPGTRLTVL.

V usage is TRBV7-3 and J usage is TRBJ1-1; 9 nucleotides match TRBD1. This CDR3 region has 17 residues. CDR1 SGHTA and CDR2 FQGTGA come from the germline V gene. V gave up 5 bases and J gave up 2 bases; unmatched junction bases: 12. Here the CDR3 reads CASSRQGEVRSNTEAFF. The CDR3 DNA follows: TGTGCCAGCAGCAGACAGGGGGAGGTGAGGAGTAACACTGAAGCTTTCTTT. Complete variable domain (other parts from reference TRBV7-3 and TRBJ1-1): GAGVSQTPSNKVTEKGKYVELRCDPISGHTALYWYRQSLGQGPEFLIYFQGTGAADDSGLPNDRFFAVRPEGSVSTLKIQRTERGDSAVYLCASSRQGEVRSNTEAFFGQGTRLTVV.

This clone was seen only once. Other DNA sequences in the sample encode the same CDR3. The J gene is TRBJ2-5, the V gene TRBV7-2, with a tentative D call TRBD2 (6 bases). Trimming stripped 1 base from V and 5 bases from J, with 11 bases between. CDR1 SGHTA and CDR2 FQGNSA come from the germline V gene. The CDR3 sequence is 14 residues long. DNA for the CDR3: TGTGCCAGCAGCTTAGGTTCGGGAGAGGAGACCCAGTACTTC. Amino acids: CASSLGSGEETQYF.